This T cell receptor beta chain is drawn from a study of T-cell memory formation after mild COVID-19. MiXCR, applied by TCRdb to the 5' RACE reads, yields one record per CDR3 protein. This table holds roughly 68,000 distinct CDR3 sequences, around 17% found once. This clonotype was obtained from an adult woman who had mild COVID-19 (a few samples of this study predate the infection). Cell type and time point are not known. Sequencing was performed on PBMCs or a T cell subset sorted from them (not recorded which).

The DNA of the CDR3 is TGTGCCAGCAGCCCCTATGGACCTAAGGGGAATTCACCCCTCCACTTT. Its translation is CASSPYGPKGNSPLHF. The chain is built from TRBV6-5 and TRBJ1-6; possibly TRBD1 for D (5 bases). Germline CDR1 and CDR2: MNHEY and SVGAGI. V gave up 6 bases and J gave up 7 bases, with 19 bases separating them. CDR3 length: 16 residues.